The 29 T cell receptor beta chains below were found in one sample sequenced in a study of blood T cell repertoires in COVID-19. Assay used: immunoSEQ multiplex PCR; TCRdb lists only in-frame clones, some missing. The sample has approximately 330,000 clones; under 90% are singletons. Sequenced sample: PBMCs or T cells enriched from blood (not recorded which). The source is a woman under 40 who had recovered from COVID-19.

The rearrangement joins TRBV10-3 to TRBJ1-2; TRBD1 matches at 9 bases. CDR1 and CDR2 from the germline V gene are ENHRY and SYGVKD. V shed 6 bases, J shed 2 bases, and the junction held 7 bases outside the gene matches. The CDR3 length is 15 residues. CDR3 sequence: CAIRDRGRLNYGYTF. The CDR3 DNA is TGTGCCATCAGGGACAGGGGAAGATTAAACTATGGCTACACCTTC.

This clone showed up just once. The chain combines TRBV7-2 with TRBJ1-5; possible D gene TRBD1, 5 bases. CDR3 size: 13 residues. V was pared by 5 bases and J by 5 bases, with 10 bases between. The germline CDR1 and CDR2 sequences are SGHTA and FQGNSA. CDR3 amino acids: CASSIWGDQPQHF. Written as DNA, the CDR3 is TGTGCCAGCAGCATTTGGGGGGATCAGCCCCAGCATTTT. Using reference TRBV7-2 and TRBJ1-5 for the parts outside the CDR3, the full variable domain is GAGVSQSPSNKVTEKGKDVELRCDPISGHTALYWYRQSLGQGLEFLIYFQGNSAPDKSGLPSDRFSAERTGGSVSTLTIQRTQQEDSAVYLCASSIWGDQPQHFGDGTRLSIL.

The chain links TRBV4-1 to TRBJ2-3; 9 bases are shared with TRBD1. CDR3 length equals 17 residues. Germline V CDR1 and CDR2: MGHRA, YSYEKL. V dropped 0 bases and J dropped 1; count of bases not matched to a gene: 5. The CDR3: CASSQDPNRGRTDTQYF. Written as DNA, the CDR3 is TGCGCCAGCAGCCAAGACCCCAACAGGGGGCGCACAGATACGCAGTATTTT.

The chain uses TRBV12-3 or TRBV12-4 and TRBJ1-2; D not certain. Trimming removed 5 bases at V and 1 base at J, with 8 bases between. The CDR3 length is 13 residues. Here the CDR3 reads CASSAGNNYGYTF. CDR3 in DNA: TGTGCCAGCAGTGCGGGGAATAACTATGGCTACACCTTC.

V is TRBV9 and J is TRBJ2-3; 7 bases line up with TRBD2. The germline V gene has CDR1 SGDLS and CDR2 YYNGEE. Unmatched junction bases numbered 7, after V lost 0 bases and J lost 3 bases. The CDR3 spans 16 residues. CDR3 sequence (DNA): TGTGCCAGCAGCGTAGTTGCGGGGGTGGGAACAGATACGCAGTATTTT. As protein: CASSVVAGVGTDTQYF.

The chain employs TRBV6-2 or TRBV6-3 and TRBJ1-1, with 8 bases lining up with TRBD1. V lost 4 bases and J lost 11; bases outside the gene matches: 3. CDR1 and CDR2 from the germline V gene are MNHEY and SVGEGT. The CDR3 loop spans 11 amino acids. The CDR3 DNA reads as TGTGCCAGCAGTTGGGACAGGTTGGCTTTCTTT. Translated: CASSWDRLAFF.

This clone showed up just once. The CDR3 DNA sequence: TGTGCCAGCAGCCTCTTCCAGGGGGCATTGGGCGAGACCCAGTACTTC. This codes for CASSLFQGALGETQYF. The rearrangement links TRBV5-4 to TRBJ2-5; 8 positions match TRBD1. Per the germline V gene, CDR1 is SGHNT and CDR2 is YYREEE (reference sequence). The V gene end was trimmed by 4 bases and the J gene end by 5 bases; junction bases not matched to a gene: 13. This CDR3 comprises 16 residues.

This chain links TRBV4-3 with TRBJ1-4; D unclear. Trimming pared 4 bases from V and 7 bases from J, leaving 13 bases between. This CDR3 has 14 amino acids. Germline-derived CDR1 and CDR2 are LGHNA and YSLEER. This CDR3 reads CASSPLSPGEKLFF. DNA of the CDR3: TGCGCCAGCAGCCCCCTAAGCCCCGGTGAAAAACTGTTTTTT.

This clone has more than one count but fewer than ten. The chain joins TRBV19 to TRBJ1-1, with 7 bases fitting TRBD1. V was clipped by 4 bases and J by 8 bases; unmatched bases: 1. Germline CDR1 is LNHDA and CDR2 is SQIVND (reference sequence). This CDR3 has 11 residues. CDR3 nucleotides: TGTGCCAGTAGTAGGACAGGAGAAGCTTTCTTT. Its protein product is CASSRTGEAFF.

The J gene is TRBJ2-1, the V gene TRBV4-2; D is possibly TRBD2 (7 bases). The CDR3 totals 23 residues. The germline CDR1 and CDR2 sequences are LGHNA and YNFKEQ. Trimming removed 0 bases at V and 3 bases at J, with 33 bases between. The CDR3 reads CASSQDTGNREGDYLKFYNEQFF. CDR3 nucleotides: TGTGCCAGCAGCCAAGATACGGGGAACAGGGAAGGGGACTACCTAAAATTCTACAATGAGCAGTTCTTC.

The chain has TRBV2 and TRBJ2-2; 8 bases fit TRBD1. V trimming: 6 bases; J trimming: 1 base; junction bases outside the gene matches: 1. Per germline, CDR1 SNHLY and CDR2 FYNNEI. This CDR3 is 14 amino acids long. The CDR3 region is CASRGTGNTGELFF. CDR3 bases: TGTGCCAGCAGGGGGACAGGGAACACCGGGGAGCTGTTTTTT.

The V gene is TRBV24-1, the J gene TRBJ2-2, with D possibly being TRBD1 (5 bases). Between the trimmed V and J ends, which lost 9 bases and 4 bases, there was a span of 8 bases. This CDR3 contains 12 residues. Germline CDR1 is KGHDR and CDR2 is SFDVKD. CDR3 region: CATAGLTGELFF. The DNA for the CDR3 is TGTGCCACCGCAGGGCTCACCGGGGAGCTGTTTTTT.

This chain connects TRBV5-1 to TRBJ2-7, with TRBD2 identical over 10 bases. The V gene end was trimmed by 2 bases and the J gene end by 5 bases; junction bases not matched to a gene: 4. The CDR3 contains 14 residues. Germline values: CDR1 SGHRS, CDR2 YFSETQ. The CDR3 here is CASSFLLAGDEQYF. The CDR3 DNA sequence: TGCGCCAGCAGCTTCCTTCTAGCGGGAGACGAGCAGTACTTC.

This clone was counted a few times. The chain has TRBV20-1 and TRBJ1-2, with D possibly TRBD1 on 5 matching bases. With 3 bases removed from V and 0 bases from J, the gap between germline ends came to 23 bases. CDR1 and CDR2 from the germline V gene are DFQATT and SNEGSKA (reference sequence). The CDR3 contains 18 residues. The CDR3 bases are TGCAGTGCTAGTGGGGGGGGACCCATAGGATTATCTAACTATGGCTACACCTTC. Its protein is CSASGGGPIGLSNYGYTF.

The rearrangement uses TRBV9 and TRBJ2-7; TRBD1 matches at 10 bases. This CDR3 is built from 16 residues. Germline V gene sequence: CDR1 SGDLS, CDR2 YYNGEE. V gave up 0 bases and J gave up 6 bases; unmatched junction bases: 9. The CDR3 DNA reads TGTGCCAGCAGCGTAGCTGCGAGACAGGGGGCGCGCGAGCAGTACTTC. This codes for CASSVAARQGAREQYF.

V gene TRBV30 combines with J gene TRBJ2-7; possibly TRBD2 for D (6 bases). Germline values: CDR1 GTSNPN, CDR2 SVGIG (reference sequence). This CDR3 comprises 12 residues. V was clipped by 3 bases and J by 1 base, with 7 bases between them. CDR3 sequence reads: CAWRRDSYEQYF. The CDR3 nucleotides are TGTGCCTGGAGGCGGGATTCCTACGAGCAGTACTTC.

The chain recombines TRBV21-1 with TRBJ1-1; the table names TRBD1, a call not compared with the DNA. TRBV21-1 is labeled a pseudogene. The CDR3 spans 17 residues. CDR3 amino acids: CASSTGDRTVGLTEAFF. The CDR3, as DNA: TGTGCCAGCAGCACCGGCGATCGGACAGTCGGTTTGACTGAAGCTTTCTTT.

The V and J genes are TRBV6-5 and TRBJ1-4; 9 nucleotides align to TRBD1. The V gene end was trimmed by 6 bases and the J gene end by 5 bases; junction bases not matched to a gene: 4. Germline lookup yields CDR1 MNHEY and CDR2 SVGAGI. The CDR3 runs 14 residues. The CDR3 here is CASRPGQGNEKLFF. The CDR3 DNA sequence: TGTGCCAGCAGACCGGGACAGGGAAATGAAAAACTGTTTTTT.

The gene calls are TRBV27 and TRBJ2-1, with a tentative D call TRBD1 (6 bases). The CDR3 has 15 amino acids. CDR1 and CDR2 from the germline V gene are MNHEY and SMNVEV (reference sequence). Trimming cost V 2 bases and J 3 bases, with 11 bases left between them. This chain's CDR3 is CASSLRTASYNEQFF. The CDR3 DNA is TGTGCCAGCAGTTTAAGGACAGCAAGCTACAATGAGCAGTTCTTC.

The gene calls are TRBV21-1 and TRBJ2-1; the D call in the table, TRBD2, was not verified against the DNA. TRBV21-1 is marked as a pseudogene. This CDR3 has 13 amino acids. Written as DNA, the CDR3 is TGTGCCAGAGTACCACTCTCCTACAATGAGCAGTTCTTC. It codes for CARVPLSYNEQFF.

The DNA of the CDR3 is TGCAGCGTTGTCCCCTTAGCGGGAACCTACGAGCAGTACTTC. It specifies CSVVPLAGTYEQYF. The chain recombines TRBV29-1 with TRBJ2-7; 8 bases fit TRBD2. The CDR3 extends over 14 amino acids. Trimming cost V 4 bases and J 2 bases; bases outside gene matches: 7. Per the germline V gene, CDR1 is SQVTM and CDR2 is ANQGSEA.

The CDR3, as DNA: TGTGCTAGTGGTTTGGTACTCGGGCGGGAGGGGGCAGATACGCAGTATTTT. Protein product: CASGLVLGREGADTQYF. The V gene is TRBV12-5, the J gene TRBJ2-3; 9 positions match TRBD2. V shed 0 bases and J 4 bases; nucleotides not matched to a gene: 8. Germline CDR1 reads LGHNT; CDR2 reads FRNRAP. The length of the CDR3 is 17 residues.

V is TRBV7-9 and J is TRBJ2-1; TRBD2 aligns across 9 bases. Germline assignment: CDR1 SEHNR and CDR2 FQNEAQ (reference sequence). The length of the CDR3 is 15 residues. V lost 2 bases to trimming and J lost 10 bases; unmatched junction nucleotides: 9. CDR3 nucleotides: TGTGCCAGCAGCTTAAGAATTGCGGGAGGGAGAGAGCAGTTCTTC. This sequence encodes CASSLRIAGGREQFF.

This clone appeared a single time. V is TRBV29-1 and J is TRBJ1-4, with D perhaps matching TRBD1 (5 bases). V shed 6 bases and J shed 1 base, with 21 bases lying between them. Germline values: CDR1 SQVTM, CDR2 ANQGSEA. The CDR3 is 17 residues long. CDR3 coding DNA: TGCAGCGTCGGGGGGGACGAAACCCACGGAACTAATGAAAAACTGTTTTTT. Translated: CSVGGDETHGTNEKLFF.

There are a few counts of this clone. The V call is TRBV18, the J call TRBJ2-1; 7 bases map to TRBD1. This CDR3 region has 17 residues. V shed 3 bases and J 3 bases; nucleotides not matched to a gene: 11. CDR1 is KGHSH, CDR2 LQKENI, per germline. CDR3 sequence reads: CASSPVTGNFVYNEQFF. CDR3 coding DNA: TGTGCCAGCTCACCCGTGACAGGGAATTTCGTCTACAATGAGCAGTTCTTC.

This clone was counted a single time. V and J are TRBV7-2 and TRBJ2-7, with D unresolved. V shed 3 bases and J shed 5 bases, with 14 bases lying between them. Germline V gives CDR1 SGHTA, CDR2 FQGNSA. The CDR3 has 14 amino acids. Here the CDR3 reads CASSFFSVVDEQYF. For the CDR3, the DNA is TGTGCCAGCAGCTTCTTCTCGGTGGTGGACGAGCAGTACTTC.

CDR3 DNA: TGTGCCAGCCGAGGGGGGGCTGGTGGAAACACCATATATTTT. Amino acids: CASRGGAGGNTIYF. The chain has TRBV6-5 and TRBJ1-3, with D tentatively TRBD1 (6 bases). CDR3 size: 14 residues. Trimming stripped 8 bases from V and 3 bases from J, with 14 bases between. CDR1 and CDR2 (germline): MNHEY, SVGAGI.

The CDR3 sequence: CASSLAGGNQPQHF. The CDR3 region has the DNA TGTGCCAGCAGCTTAGCAGGGGGCAATCAGCCCCAGCATTTT. The genes are TRBV9 and TRBJ1-5; D possibly corresponds to TRBD1 (6 bases). Germline V CDR1 and CDR2: SGDLS, YYNGEE. The CDR3 covers 14 residues. Trimming took off 4 bases at V and 2 bases at J, with 10 bases between the two ends.

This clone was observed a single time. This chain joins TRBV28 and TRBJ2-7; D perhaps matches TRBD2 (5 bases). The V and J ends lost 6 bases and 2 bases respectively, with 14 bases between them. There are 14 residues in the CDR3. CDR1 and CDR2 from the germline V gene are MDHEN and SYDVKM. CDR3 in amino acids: CASSHGLRAYEQYF. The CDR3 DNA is TGTGCCAGCAGCCACGGATTGCGGGCCTACGAGCAGTACTTC.